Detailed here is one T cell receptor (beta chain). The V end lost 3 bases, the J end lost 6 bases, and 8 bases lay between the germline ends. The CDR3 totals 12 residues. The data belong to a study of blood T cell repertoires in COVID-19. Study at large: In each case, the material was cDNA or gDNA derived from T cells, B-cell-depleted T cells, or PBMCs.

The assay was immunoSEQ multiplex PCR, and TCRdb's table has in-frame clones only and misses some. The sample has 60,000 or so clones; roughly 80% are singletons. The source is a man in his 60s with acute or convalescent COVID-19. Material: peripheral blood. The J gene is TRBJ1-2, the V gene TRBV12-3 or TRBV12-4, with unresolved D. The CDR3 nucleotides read TGTGCCAGCAGTTTCGGGGAGGATGGCTACACCTTC. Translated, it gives CASSFGEDGYTF.